The 6 T cell receptor beta chains presented below share a single source sample, sequenced in a study of blood T cell repertoires in COVID-19 (dated by TCRdb to the early 2020s). Library preparation was by the immunoSEQ multiplex PCR assay. The source is immuneACCESS, and TCRdb retained only in-frame sequences with V and J called. Part of the clones is not carried over; for the studies checked, unresolved V genes explain less than half of this, and the remainder is unexplained. In this sample the table shows about 410,000 clones, less than 95% of which occur a single time. Approximately 0.65% of the sample comes from the top ten. The material sequenced was PBMCs or T cells enriched from blood (not recorded which). These receptors originate from a man between 18 and 35 years old who had recovered from COVID-19.

The chain combines TRBV6-5 with TRBJ1-1; D perhaps matches TRBD1 (5 bases). From germline, CDR1 is MNHEY and CDR2 SVGAGI. V was clipped by 6 bases and J by 1 base, with 15 bases between them. The CDR3 is 15 amino acids. The CDR3 loop is CASRTDWGGNTEAFF. The CDR3 nucleotides read TGTGCCAGCAGAACCGACTGGGGGGGGAACACTGAAGCTTTCTTT.

The genes are TRBV7-3 and TRBJ1-2; D might be TRBD1 (5 bases). V was cut by 5 bases and J by 7 bases, with 14 bases left in between. This CDR3 has 13 residues. CDR1 and CDR2 from the germline V gene are SGHTA and FQGTGA. The CDR3 sequence is CASSPGGGSGYTF. The CDR3 DNA sequence: TGTGCCAGCAGCCCCGGTGGGGGGTCTGGCTACACCTTC.

The chain employs TRBV7-8 and TRBJ2-5; 11 bases are a match to TRBD2. The CDR3 covers 15 residues. Germline CDR1 SGHVS, CDR2 FQNEAQ. The V and J ends lost 5 bases and 5 bases, in that order; junction bases with no gene match: 7. The CDR3 here is CASSPGLAGVETQYF. The CDR3 DNA reads TGTGCCAGCAGCCCAGGACTAGCGGGTGTGGAGACCCAGTACTTC.

V is TRBV11-2 and J is TRBJ1-1; D unresolved. The V end was cut by 5 bases, the J end by 4 bases, with 11 bases between. Germline values: CDR1 SGHAT, CDR2 FQNNGV. The CDR3 has 13 residues. The CDR3 nucleotides read TGTGCCAGCAGCGAACATACGGGCACTGAAGCTTTCTTT. Its translation is CASSEHTGTEAFF.

The genes are TRBV5-1 and TRBJ1-4; possible D gene TRBD1, 5 bases. V lost 6 bases and J 5 bases, leaving 11 bases between the germline ends. CDR1 SGHRS and CDR2 YFSETQ come from the germline V gene. The CDR3 covers 13 residues. CDR3 coding DNA: TGCGCCAGCAAACCAGGGAGGAATGAAAAACTGTTTTTT. This gives the protein CASKPGRNEKLFF. Complete variable domain (other parts from reference TRBV5-1 and TRBJ1-4): KAGVTQTPRYLIKTRGQQVTLSCSPISGHRSVSWYQQTPGQGLQFLFEYFSETQRNKGNFPGRFSGRQFSNSRSEMNVSTLELGDSALYLCASKPGRNEKLFFGSGTQLSVL.

In its sample, this clone was seen once. The V gene is TRBV18, the J gene TRBJ1-3; D uncertain. Per germline, CDR1 KGHSH and CDR2 LQKENI. The CDR3 covers 14 residues. Trimming took off 3 bases at V and 0 bases at J, with 6 bases between the two ends. In nucleotides, the CDR3 is TGTGCCAGCTCACCTAAACACTCTGGAAACACCATATATTTT. Translating it yields CASSPKHSGNTIYF. Drawing the rest from reference TRBV18 and TRBJ1-3, the complete variable domain is NAGVMQNPRHLVRRRGQEARLRCSPMKGHSHVYWYRQLPEEGLKFMVYLQKENIIDESGMPKERFSAEFPKEGPSILRIQQVVRGDSAAYFCASSPKHSGNTIYFGEGSWLTVV.